These T cell receptor beta chains were read from a single sample in a study of human T cells and chemical hapten exposure. TCRdb analysed the RACE reads with MiXCR anew, one entry per CDR3 protein. The data show approximately 92,000 distinct CDR3 sequences, with 11% seen just once and approximately 3.3% held by the top ten. The starting material was whole blood, obtained in connection with sensitization to the hapten diphenylcyclopropenone (DPC). The source is a woman between 35 and 50 years old with alopecia areata. Some clones in this sample may be carry-over from other donors' samples. Both conserved end residues are part of each CDR3. The D gene is left open where the match is weak. The size of a clone is reported for some rows only, either as once, few or many, or as a class for expanded clones.

cdr3_aa,cdr3_nt,v_call,clone_size,j_call,d_call
CASSLPGGVGNEQFF,TGTGCCAGCAGCTTGCCTGGCGGGGTCGGAAATGAGCAGTTCTTC,TRBV5-6,many,TRBJ2-1,-
CASSPRARVDYKLYNEQFF,TGTGCCAGCAGCCCCCGGGCGAGGGTAGACTATAAGCTGTACAATGAGCAGTTCTTC,TRBV7-2,-,TRBJ2-1,-
CASSAALGSPLHF,TGTGCCAGCAGCGCCGCCTTAGGTTCACCCCTCCACTTT,TRBV9,many,TRBJ1-6,-
CASGRDGSSYEQYF,TGTGCCAGCGGGAGGGACGGCAGCTCCTACGAGCAGTACTTC,TRBV7-9,-,TRBJ2-7,TRBD2
CASSQGASTEAFF,TGTGCCAGCAGCCAGGGGGCGAGCACTGAAGCTTTCTTT,TRBV7-2,many,TRBJ1-1,TRBD1
CASSFGRWVEQYF,TGTGCCAGCAGCTTTGGGCGGTGGGTCGAGCAGTACTTC,TRBV3-1,many,TRBJ2-7,-
CASSPQRKSTDTQYF,TGTGCCAGCAGCCCCCAAAGGAAGTCGACAGATACGCAGTATTTT,TRBV21-1,many,TRBJ2-3,-
CASSLETTNTGELFF,TGCGCCAGCAGCTTGGAGACGACAAACACCGGGGAGCTGTTTTTT,TRBV5-1,few,TRBJ2-2,-
CASERTDTYEQYF,TGTGCCAGTGAAAGGACGGACACCTACGAGCAGTACTTC,TRBV28,-,TRBJ2-7,-
CASSSPRMDRGTYNSPLHF,TGTGCCAGCAGTTCCCCTCGAATGGATAGGGGGACCTATAATTCACCCCTCCACTTT,TRBV6-5,few,TRBJ1-6,-
CASSQASPGTGEKLFF,TGTGCCAGCAGCCAAGCTTCCCCCGGGACAGGTGAAAAACTGTTTTTT,TRBV4-2,few,TRBJ1-4,TRBD1
CSARDPLAGRGYEQYF,TGCAGTGCTAGAGATCCCCTCGCCGGGAGAGGCTACGAGCAGTACTTC,TRBV20-1,many,TRBJ2-7,-
CASSLVAVSTDTQYF,TGTGCCAGCAGCTTAGTGGCAGTTAGCACAGATACGCAGTATTTT,TRBV11-2,few,TRBJ2-3,-
CASSLTGPPNGELFF,TGTGCCAGCAGTCTAACCGGGCCCCCGAACGGGGAGCTGTTTTTT,TRBV5-4,-,TRBJ2-2,-
CASSLDGGGAYTQYF,TGTGCCAGCAGCTTAGATGGCGGGGGGGCATATACGCAGTATTTT,TRBV7-2,-,TRBJ2-3,TRBD2
CASGGGGPADTQYF,TGTGCCAGCGGAGGGGGGGGGCCGGCAGATACGCAGTATTTT,TRBV6-4,-,TRBJ2-3,-
CASSLVRGGGRNTIYF,TGTGCCAGCAGCTTAGTTCGGGGAGGTGGAAGAAACACCATATATTTT,TRBV7-2,many,TRBJ1-3,-
CASSVGAENQPQHF,TGTGCCAGCAGCGTAGGGGCAGAAAATCAGCCCCAGCATTTT,TRBV9,few,TRBJ1-5,-
CSARDRAGGKEKLFF,TGCAGTGCTAGAGATCGGGCGGGGGGCAAGGAAAAACTGTTTTTT,TRBV20-1,many,TRBJ1-4,-
CSVLPDGSSGNTIYF,TGCAGTGTTTTGCCGGACGGCAGCTCTGGAAACACCATATATTTT,TRBV20-1,many,TRBJ1-3,-
CASSYGWSSDEQYF,TGTGCCAGCAGCTACGGGTGGTCCTCGGACGAGCAGTACTTC,TRBV5-5,-,TRBJ2-7,-
CASSIGYLGRRKEDYGYTF,TGTGCCAGCAGCATTGGTTATCTTGGCAGGAGGAAAGAGGACTATGGCTACACCTTC,TRBV5-6,many,TRBJ1-2,-
CASSFNNVKYGYTF,TGTGCCAGCAGTTTCAATAATGTGAAGTATGGCTACACCTTC,TRBV25-1,many,TRBJ1-2,-
CASSFRGTSEETQYF,TGCGCCAGCAGCTTTCGGGGGACTAGCGAAGAGACCCAGTACTTC,TRBV5-1,many,TRBJ2-5,TRBD2
CATTRGQNYNEQFF,TGTGCCACCACCCGAGGACAGAACTACAATGAGCAGTTCTTC,TRBV25-1,few,TRBJ2-1,-
CASSSGGTSNTGELFF,TGTGCCAGCAGTTCCGGCGGGACTTCGAACACCGGGGAGCTGTTTTTT,TRBV6-6,-,TRBJ2-2,-
CASSLGGARTGELFF,TGTGCCAGCAGCCTTGGGGGGGCGCGAACCGGGGAGCTGTTTTTT,TRBV28,-,TRBJ2-2,-
CASSLLSSGWGDIQYF,TGTGCCAGCAGCTTACTCTCTAGCGGGTGGGGAGACATTCAGTACTTC,TRBV7-2,-,TRBJ2-4,TRBD2
CASSLVGGPQYEQYF,TGCGCCAGCAGCTTGGTAGGAGGGCCTCAATACGAGCAGTACTTC,TRBV5-1,few,TRBJ2-7,-
CASSFLRVDTEAFF,TGTGCCAGCAGCTTCCTCAGGGTCGACACTGAAGCTTTCTTT,TRBV5-5,few,TRBJ1-1,-
CASSGLARGTYEQYF,TGTGCCAGCAGTGGACTAGCGCGAGGGACCTACGAGCAGTACTTC,TRBV6-2/TRBV6-3,-,TRBJ2-7,TRBD2
CASWNGMEHYGYTF,TGTGCCAGCTGGAACGGTATGGAGCACTATGGCTACACCTTC,TRBV6-4,-,TRBJ1-2,-
CSARKGQGGSYNEQFF,TGCAGTGCTAGGAAGGGACAGGGAGGCTCCTACAATGAGCAGTTCTTC,TRBV20-1,many,TRBJ2-1,TRBD1
CSAGAGQAAVAFF,TGCAGTGCTGGGGCGGGGCAGGCCGCCGTCGCTTTCTTT,TRBV20-1,-,TRBJ1-1,-
CASSWSIGMNTEAFF,TGTGCCAGCAGTTGGTCTATAGGGATGAACACTGAAGCTTTCTTT,TRBV27,few,TRBJ1-1,-
CASNIDHAGTGELFF,TGTGCCAGCAATATCGATCACGCGGGCACCGGGGAGCTGTTTTTT,TRBV2,-,TRBJ2-2,-
CASSVGNPTSFLSYEQYF,TGTGCCAGCAGCGTAGGAAACCCTACTAGCTTCCTATCCTACGAGCAGTACTTC,TRBV9,-,TRBJ2-7,-
CASSRTGTVYNEQFF,TGTGCCAGCAGCAGGACCGGGACAGTATACAATGAGCAGTTCTTC,TRBV11-2,-,TRBJ2-1,TRBD1
CASKRIGTEYNEQFF,TGTGCCAGCAAAAGGATCGGGACGGAGTACAATGAGCAGTTCTTC,TRBV28,-,TRBJ2-1,-
CASSAGQLNTEAFF,TGTGCCAGCAGCGCGGGACAGCTGAACACTGAAGCTTTCTTT,TRBV7-9,many,TRBJ1-1,TRBD1
CASSPGPTGELFF,TGTGCCAGCAGCCCGGGGCCGACCGGGGAGCTGTTTTTT,TRBV11-3,-,TRBJ2-2,-
CASSYEGGKGADTQYF,TGTGCCAGCAGTTACGAAGGGGGTAAAGGGGCAGATACGCAGTATTTT,TRBV6-6,many,TRBJ2-3,-